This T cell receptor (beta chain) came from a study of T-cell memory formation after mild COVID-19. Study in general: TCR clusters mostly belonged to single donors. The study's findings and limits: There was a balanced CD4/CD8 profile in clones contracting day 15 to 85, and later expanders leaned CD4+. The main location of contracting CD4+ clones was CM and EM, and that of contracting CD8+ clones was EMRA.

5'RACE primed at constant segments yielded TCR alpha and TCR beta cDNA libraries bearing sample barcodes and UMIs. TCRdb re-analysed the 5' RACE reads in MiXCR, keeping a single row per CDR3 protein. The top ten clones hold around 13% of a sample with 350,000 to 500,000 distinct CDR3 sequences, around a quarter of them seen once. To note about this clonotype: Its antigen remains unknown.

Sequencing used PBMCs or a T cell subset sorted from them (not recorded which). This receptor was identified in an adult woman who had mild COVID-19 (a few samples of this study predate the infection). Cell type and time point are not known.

The CDR3 DNA is TGTGCCAGCAGCTTGACCCCAGGGAACTACGAGCAGTACTTC. Translating it yields CASSLTPGNYEQYF. The genes are TRBV5-5 and TRBJ2-7; perhaps TRBD1 as D (5 bases). This CDR3 contains 14 residues. The germline V and J ends were trimmed by 1 base and 3 bases, with 11 bases remaining between them. Germline loops: CDR1 SGHKS, CDR2 YYEKEE (reference sequence). Looking up the rest from reference TRBV5-5 and TRBJ2-7 gives the full variable domain: DAGVTQSPTHLIKTRGQQVTLRCSPISGHKSVSWYQQVLGQGPQFIFQYYEKEERGRGNFPDRFSARQFPNYSSELNVNALLLGDSALYLCASSLTPGNYEQYFGPGTRLTVT.